These T cell receptor beta chains were read from a single sample in a study of OX40 agonist ivuxolimab in advanced cancers. TCRdb's copy holds only in-frame clones and misses some; the assay was immunoSEQ multiplex PCR. The repertoire has about 51,000 clones, 88% of them found once; the top ten carry 3.5% to 4.5%. The sequencing used CD4+ or CD8+ T cells sorted from blood, collected in a trial of the OX40 agonist ivuxolimab. These receptors came from an adult with an advanced solid tumor such as melanoma, head and neck, liver or kidney cancer. Each CDR3 is given with its conserved first and last residue. Fields, in order: V gene, CDR3 protein.

TRBV19 CASSRDRGVYEQYF
TRBV29-1 CSVSGSNQPQHF
TRBV27 CASSLYSGRGGYTQYF
TRBV6-5 CASSYSGTVHEKLFF
TRBV6-5 CASSYSSPSGGVQYF
TRBV9 CASSSGLAGSGTDTQYF
TRBV6-5 CASSYRKTGSGEKLFF
TRBV19 CASSSGRGETQYF
TRBV5-1 CASSLRLAANTGELFF
TRBV28 CASRRQGAFNQPQHF
TRBV29-1 CSGGGSAGYTF
TRBV5-1 CASSSRAEGEQYF
TRBV11-3 CASSLVGGTTGELFF
TRBV7-2 CASSLGLLAFLAKNIQYF
TRBV28 CASTESRGAGNTIYF
TRBV6-1 CASSALVYSYEQYF
TRBV10-3 CAISGSTGSNYGYTF
TRBV9 CASSARTSGGPPETQYF
TRBV6-5 CASSYSGPPTDTQYF
TRBV29-1 CSVENASEAFF
TRBV6-6 CASKSGGITETQYF
TRBV18 CASSPGAGYTF
TRBV4-2 CASSQDGGKLTRDTQYF
TRBV10-3 CAISELDSLSGAFF
TRBV28 CASSLLGQGNYEQYF
TRBV6-1 CASSDSYEQYF
TRBV7-8 CASSLARANTGELFF
TRBV9 CASSVAGGDTEAFF
TRBV10-3 CAISGVAGVSYEQYF
TRBV5-1 CASSLYEGVVTDTQYF
TRBV14 CASSQRQGWATEAFF
TRBV6-5 CASCAGRDTEAFF
TRBV5-1 CASSSGTTMETQYF
TRBV9 CASSVDLQDYNEQFF
TRBV7-9 CASSKGGTADTQYF
TRBV6-5 CASSTPGGQYF
TRBV10-3 CAISAGQGGNEQFF
TRBV11-2 CASSWGATGTEQFF
TRBV5-1 CASSDHVGSPLHF
TRBV7-6 CASSSEGETQYF
TRBV10-3 CAISERGADNQPQHF
TRBV27 CASSQSGTGAVGKLFF
TRBV7-2 CASSLPPGGNQPQHF
TRBV7-9 CASSPSRTGIKGTEAFF
TRBV10-3 CAISEGQKNTGELFF
TRBV28 CATRGSPGYTF
TRBV20-1 CSAYRVYEQFF
TRBV6-5 CASRGSNQPQHF
TRBV28 CASSFQAVYNEQFF
TRBV11-3 CASSLEQDETQYF
TRBV30 CAWSVRRLAGNTIYF
TRBV7-6 CASSHSPNQPQHF
TRBV5-6 CASSSSAGGWNQPQHF
TRBV4-1 CASSQDWGSLYNEQFF